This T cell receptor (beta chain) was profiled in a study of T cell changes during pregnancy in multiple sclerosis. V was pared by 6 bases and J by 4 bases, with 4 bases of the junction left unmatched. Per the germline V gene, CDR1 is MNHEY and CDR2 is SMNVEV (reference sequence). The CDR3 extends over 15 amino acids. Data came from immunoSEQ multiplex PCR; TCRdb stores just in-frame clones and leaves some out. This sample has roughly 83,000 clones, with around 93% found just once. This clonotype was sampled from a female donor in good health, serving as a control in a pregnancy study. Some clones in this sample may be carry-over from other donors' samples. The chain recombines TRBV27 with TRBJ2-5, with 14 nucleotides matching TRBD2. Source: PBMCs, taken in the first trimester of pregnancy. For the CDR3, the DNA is TGTGCCAGCAGCAGACTAGCGGGAGGGGGAGAGACCCAGTACTTC. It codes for CASSRLAGGGETQYF.